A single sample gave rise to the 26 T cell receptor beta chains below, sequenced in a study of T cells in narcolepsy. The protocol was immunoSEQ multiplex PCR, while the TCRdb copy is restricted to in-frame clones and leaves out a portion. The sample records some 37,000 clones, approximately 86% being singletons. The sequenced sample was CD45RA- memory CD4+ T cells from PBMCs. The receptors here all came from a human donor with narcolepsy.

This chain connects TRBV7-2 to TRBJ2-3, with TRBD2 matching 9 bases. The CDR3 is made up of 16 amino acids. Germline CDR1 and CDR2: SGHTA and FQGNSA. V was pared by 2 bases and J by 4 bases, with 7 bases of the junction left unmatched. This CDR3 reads CASSLRRGGGADTQYF. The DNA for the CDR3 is TGTGCCAGCAGCTTAAGGCGGGGGGGTGGTGCAGATACGCAGTATTTT.

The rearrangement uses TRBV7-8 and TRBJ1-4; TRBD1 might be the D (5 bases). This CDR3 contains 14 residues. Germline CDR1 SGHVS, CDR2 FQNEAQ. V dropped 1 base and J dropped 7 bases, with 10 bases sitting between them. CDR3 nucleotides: TGTGCCAGCAGCTTAGAAGCCGGGGCTGAAAAACTGTTTTTT. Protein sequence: CASSLEAGAEKLFF.

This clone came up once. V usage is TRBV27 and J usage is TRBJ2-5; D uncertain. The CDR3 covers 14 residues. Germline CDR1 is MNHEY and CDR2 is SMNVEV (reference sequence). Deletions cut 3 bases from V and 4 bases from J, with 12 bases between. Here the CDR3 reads CASSFKGSTETQYF. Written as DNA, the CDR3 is TGTGCCAGCAGTTTTAAAGGGTCAACAGAGACCCAGTACTTC.

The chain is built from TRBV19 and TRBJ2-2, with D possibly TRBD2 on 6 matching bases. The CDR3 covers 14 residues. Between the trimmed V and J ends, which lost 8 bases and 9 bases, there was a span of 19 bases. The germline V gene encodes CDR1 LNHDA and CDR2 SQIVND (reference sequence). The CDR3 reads CASRPRTNVWELFF. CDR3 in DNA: TGTGCCAGTCGGCCGAGGACTAATGTCTGGGAGCTGTTTTTT.

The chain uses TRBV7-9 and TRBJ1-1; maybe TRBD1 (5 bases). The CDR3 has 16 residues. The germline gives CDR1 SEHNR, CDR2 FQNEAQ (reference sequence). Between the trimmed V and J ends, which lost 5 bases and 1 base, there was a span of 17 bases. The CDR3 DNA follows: TGTGCCAGCAGCACCACGGGGCCGAGTGGGAACACTGAAGCTTTCTTT. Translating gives CASSTTGPSGNTEAFF.

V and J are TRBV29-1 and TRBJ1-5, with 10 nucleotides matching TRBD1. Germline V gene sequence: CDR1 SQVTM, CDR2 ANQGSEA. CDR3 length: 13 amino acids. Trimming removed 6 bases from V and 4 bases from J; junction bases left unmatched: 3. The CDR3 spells CSVADRGNQPQHF. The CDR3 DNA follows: TGCAGCGTGGCGGACAGGGGGAATCAGCCCCAGCATTTT.

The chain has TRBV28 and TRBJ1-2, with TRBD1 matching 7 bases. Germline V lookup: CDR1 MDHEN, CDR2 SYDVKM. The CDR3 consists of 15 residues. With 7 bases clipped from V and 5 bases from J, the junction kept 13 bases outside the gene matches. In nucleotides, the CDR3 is TGTGCCAGCATCCAACAGGGGAGTCAAAGGTATGGCTACACCTTC. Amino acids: CASIQQGSQRYGYTF.

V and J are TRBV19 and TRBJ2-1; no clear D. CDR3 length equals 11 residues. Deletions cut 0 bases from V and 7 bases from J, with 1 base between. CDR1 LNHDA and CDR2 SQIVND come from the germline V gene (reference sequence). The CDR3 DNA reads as TGTGCCAGTAGTATAGAGAATGAGCAGTTCTTC. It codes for CASSIENEQFF.

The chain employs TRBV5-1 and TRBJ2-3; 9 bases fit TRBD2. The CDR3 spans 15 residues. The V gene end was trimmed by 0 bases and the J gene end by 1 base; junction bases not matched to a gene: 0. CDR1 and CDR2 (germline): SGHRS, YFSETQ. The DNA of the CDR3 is TGCGCCAGCAGCTTGGCTAGCGGGGGCACAGATACGCAGTATTTT. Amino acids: CASSLASGGTDTQYF.

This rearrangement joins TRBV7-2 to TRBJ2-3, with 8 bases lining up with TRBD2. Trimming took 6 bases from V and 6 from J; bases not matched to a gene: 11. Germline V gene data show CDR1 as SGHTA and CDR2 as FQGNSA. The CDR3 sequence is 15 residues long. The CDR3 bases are TGTGCCAGCAGATTGGCGGGGGGCCCCAGGGATACGCAGTATTTT. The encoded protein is CASRLAGGPRDTQYF.

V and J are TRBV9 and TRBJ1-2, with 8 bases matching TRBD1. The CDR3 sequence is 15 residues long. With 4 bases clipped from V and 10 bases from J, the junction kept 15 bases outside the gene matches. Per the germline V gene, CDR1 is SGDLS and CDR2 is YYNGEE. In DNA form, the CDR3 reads TGTGCCAGCAGCCTACACAGGGGGACTGGATCTGCCTACACCTTC. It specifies CASSLHRGTGSAYTF.

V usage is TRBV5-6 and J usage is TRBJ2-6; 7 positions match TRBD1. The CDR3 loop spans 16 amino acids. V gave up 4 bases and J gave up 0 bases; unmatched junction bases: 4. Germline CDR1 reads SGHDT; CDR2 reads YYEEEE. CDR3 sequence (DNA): TGTGCCAGCAGCAGGGACAGCCTCTCTGGGGCCAACGTCCTGACTTTC. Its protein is CASSRDSLSGANVLTF. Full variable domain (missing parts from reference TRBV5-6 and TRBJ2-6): DAGVTQSPTHLIKTRGQQVTLRCSPKSGHDTVSWYQQALGQGPQFIFQYYEEEERQRGNFPDRFSGHQFPNYSSELNVNALLLGDSALYLCASSRDSLSGANVLTFGAGSRLTVL.

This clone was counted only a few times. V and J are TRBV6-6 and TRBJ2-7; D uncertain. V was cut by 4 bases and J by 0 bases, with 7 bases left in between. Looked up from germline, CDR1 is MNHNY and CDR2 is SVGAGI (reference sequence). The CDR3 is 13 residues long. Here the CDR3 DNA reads TGTGCCAGCAGTTCCCTTGCCTCCTACGAGCAGTACTTC. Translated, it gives CASSSLASYEQYF.

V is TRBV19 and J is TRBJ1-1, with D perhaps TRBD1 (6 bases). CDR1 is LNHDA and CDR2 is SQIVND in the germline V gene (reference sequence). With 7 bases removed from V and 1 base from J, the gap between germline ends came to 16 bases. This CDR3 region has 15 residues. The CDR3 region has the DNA TGTGCCAGTACCAGAACAGGGATCGGGAACACTGAAGCTTTCTTT. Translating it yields CASTRTGIGNTEAFF.

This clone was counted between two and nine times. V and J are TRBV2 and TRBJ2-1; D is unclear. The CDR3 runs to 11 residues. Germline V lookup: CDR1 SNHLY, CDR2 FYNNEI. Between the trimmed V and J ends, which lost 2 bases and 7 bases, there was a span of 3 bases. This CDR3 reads CASSERNEQFF. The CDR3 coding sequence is TGTGCCAGCAGTGAAAGGAATGAGCAGTTCTTC.

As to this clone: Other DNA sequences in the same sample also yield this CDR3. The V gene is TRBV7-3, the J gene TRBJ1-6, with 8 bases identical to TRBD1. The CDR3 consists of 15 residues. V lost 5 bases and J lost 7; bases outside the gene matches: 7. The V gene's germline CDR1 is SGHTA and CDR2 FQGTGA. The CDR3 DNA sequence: TGTGCCAGCAGCCTAGGACAGGGTGGCAATTCACCCCTCCACTTT. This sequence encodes CASSLGQGGNSPLHF.

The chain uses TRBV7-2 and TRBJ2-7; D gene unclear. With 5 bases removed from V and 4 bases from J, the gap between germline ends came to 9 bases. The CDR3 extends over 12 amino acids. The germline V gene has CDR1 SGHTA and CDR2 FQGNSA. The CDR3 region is CASSPRGYEQYF. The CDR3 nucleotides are TGTGCCAGCAGCCCCCGTGGTTACGAGCAGTACTTC.

The CDR3 sequence is CATSRAPQSNTGELFF. DNA of the CDR3: TGTGCCACCAGCAGAGCCCCGCAGTCGAACACCGGGGAGCTGTTTTTT. The chain joins TRBV15 to TRBJ2-2, with D uncertain. V was shortened by 1 base and J by 0 bases, with 9 bases between the two germline ends. The length of the CDR3 is 16 residues. Germline CDR1 LNHNV, CDR2 YYDKDF (reference sequence).

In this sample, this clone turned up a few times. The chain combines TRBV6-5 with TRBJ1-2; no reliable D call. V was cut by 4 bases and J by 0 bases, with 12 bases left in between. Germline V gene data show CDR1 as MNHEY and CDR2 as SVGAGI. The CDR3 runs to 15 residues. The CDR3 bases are TGTGCCAGCAGTTCCCCTCATACAGCTAACTATGGCTACACCTTC. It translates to CASSSPHTANYGYTF.

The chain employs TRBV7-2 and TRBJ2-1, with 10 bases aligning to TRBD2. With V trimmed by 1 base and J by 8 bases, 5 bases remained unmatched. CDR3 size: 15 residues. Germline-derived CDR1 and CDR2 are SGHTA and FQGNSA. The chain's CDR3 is CASSLGAGGPDEQFF. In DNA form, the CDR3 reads TGTGCCAGCAGCTTAGGAGCGGGGGGGCCGGATGAGCAGTTCTTC.

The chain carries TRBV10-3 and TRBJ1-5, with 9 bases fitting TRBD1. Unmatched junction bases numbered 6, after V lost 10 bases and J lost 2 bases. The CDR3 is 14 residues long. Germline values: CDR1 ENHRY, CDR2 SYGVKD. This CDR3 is CATQGARGNQPQHF. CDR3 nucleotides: TGTGCCACACAGGGGGCTCGGGGCAATCAGCCCCAGCATTTT.

CDR3 coding DNA: TGTGCCAGCGGACTACCGGGACGGATGAACACTGAAGCTTTCTTT. Translated: CASGLPGRMNTEAFF. The V gene is TRBV11-2, the J gene TRBJ1-1; tentatively, D is TRBD1 (5 bases). This CDR3 contains 15 residues. Trimming took off 8 bases at V and 0 bases at J, with 16 bases between the two ends. CDR1 and CDR2 (germline): SGHAT, FQNNGV.

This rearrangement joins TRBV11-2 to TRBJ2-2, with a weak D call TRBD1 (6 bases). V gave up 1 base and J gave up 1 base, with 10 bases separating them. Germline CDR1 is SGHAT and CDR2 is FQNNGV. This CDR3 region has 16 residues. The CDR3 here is CASSLVWGLNTGELFF. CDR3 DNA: TGTGCCAGCAGCTTAGTCTGGGGGCTGAACACCGGGGAGCTGTTTTTT.

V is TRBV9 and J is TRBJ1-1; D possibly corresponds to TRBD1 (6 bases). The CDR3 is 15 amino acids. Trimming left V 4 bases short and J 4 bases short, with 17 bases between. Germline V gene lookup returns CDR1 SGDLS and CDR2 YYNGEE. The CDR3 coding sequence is TGTGCCAGCAGCCCCGGCCCAGAAGGGGGCACTGAAGCTTTCTTT. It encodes CASSPGPEGGTEAFF.

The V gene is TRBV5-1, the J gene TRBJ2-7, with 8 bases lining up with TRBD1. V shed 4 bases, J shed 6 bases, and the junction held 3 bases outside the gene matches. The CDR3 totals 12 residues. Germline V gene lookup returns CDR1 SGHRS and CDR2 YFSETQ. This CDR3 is CASSGQGSEQYF. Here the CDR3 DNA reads TGCGCCAGCAGCGGACAGGGAAGCGAGCAGTACTTC.

The DNA for the CDR3 is TGTGCCAGAAGCTTTGACAATGGACTAGCGGGGGCCCCCTCTACCTACAATGAGCAGTTCTTC. It encodes CARSFDNGLAGAPSTYNEQFF. The V call is TRBV5-3, the J call TRBJ2-1; 13 bases align to TRBD2. TRBV5-3 is placed among ORFs of uncertain function. The CDR3 is 21 amino acids. V lost 2 bases and J lost 2; bases outside the gene matches: 16.